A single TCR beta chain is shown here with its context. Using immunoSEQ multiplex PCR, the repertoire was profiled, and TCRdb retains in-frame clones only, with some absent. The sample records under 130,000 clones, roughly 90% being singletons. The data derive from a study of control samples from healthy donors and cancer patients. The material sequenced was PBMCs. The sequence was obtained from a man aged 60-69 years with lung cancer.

The CDR3 region has the DNA TGTGCCAGCAGCCGAGAAGGGGGCGGAAGCTATGGCTACACCTTC. It encodes CASSREGGGSYGYTF. The chain has TRBV6-5 and TRBJ1-2, with TRBD1 matching 7 bases. The CDR3 sequence is 15 residues long. Germline V gene sequence: CDR1 MNHEY, CDR2 SVGAGI. V shed 6 bases and J 4 bases; nucleotides not matched to a gene: 11.